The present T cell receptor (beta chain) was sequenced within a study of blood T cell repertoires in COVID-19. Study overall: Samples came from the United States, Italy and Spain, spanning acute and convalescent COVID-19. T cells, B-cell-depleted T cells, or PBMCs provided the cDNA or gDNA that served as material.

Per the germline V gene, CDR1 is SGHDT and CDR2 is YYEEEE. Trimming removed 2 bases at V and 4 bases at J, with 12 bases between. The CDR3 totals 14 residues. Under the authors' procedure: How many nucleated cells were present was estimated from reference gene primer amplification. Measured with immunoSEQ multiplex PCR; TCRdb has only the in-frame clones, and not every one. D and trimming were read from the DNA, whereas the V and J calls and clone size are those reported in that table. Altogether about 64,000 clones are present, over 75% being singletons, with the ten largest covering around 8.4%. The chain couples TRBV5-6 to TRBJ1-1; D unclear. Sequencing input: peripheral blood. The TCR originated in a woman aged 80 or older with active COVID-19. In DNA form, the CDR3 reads TGTGCCAGCAGCTTCTACGACCTAGGCACTGAAGCTTTCTTT. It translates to CASSFYDLGTEAFF.